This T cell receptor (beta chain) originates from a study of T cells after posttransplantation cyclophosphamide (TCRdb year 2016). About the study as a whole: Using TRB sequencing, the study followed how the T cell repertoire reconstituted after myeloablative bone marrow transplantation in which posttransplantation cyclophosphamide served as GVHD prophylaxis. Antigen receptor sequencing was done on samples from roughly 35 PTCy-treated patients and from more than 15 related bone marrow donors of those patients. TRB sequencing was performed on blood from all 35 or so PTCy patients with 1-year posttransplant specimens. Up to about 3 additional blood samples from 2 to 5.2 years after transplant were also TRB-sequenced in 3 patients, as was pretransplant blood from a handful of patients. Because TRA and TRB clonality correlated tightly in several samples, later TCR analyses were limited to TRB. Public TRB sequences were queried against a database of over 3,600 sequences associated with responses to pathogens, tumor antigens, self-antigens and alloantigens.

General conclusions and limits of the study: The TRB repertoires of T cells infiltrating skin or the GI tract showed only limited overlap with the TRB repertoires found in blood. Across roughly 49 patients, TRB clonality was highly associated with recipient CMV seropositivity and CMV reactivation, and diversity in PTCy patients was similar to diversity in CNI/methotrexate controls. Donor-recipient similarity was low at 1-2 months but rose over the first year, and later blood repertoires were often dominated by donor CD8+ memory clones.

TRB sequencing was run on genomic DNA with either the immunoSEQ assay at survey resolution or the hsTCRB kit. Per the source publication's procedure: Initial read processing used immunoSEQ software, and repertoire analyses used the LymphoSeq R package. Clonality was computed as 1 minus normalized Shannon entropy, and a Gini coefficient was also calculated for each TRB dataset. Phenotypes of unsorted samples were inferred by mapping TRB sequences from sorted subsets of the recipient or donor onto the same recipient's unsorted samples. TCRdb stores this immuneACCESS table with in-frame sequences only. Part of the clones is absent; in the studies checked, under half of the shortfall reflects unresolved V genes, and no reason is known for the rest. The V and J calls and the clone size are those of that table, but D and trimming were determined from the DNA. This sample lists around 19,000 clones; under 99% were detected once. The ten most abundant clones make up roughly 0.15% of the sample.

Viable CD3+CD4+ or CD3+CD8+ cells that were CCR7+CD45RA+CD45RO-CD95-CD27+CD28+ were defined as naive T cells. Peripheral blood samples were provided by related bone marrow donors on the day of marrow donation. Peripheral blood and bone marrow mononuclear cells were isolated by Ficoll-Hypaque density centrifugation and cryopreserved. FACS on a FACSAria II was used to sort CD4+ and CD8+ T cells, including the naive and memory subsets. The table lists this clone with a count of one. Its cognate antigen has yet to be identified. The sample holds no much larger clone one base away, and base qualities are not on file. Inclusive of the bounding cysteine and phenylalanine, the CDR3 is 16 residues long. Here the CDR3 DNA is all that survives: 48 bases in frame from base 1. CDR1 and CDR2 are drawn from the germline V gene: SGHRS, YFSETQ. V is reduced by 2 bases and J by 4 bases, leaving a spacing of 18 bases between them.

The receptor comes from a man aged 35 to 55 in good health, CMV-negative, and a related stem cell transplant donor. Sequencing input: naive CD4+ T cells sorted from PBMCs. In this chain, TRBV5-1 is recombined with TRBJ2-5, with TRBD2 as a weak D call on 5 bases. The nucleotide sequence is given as TGCGCCAGCAGCTTTTCTCCGGGAACCAGCTCAGAGACCCAGTACTTC. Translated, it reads CASSFSPGTSSETQYF.